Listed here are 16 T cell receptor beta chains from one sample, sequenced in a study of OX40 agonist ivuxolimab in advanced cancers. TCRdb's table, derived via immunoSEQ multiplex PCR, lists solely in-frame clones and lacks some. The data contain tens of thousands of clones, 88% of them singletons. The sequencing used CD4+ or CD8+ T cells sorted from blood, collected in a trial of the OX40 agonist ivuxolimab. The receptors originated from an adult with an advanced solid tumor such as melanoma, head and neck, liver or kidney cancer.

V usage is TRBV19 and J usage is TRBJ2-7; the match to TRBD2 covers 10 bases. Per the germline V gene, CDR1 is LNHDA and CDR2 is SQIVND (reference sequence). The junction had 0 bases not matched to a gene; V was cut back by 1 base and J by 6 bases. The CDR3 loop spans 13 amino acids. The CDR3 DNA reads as TGTGCCAGTAGTATAGGGACTAGCGGCGAGCAGTACTTC. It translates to CASSIGTSGEQYF.

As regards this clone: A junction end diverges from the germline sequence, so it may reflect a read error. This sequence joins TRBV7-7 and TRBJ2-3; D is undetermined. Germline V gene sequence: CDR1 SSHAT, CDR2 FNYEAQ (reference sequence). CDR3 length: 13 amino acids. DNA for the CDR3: TGTGCTAGCAGCTTAGAACCGGGAGATACGCAGTATTTT. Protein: CASSLEPGDTQYF.

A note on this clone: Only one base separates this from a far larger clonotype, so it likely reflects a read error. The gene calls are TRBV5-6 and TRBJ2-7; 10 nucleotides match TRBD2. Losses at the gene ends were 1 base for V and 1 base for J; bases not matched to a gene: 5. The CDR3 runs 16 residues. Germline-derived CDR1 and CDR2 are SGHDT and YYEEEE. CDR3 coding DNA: TGTGCCAGCAGCTTGTCCGTAGCGGGGGGATCCTACGAGCAGTACTTC. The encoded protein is CASSLSVAGGSYEQYF.

The DNA of the CDR3 is TGTGCCTGGGACGGCATGAACACTGAAGCTTTCTTT. Amino acid sequence: CAWDGMNTEAFF. V is TRBV30 and J is TRBJ1-1; D remains unclear. There are 12 residues in the CDR3. Germline V lookup: CDR1 GTSNPN, CDR2 SVGIG (reference sequence). V was trimmed by 5 bases and J by 0 bases, leaving 7 bases between them.

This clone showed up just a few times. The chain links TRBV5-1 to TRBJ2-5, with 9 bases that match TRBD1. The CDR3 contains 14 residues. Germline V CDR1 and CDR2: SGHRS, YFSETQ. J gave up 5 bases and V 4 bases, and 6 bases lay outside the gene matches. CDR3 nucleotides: TGCGCCAGCAGCGGAGGGACAGGGCCCGAGACCCAGTACTTC. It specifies CASSGGTGPETQYF.

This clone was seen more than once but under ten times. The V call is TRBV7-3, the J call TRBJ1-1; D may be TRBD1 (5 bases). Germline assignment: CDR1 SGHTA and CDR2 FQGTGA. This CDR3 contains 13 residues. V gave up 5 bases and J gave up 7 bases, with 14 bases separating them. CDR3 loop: CASSPGGSYEAFF. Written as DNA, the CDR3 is TGTGCCAGCAGCCCCGGGGGAAGTTATGAAGCTTTCTTT.

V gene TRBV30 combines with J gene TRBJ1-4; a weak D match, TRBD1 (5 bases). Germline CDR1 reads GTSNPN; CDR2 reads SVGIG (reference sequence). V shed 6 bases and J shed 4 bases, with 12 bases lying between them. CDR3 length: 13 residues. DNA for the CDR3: TGTGCCTGTGAGAGGGGCGATAATGAAAAACTGTTTTTT. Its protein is CACERGDNEKLFF.

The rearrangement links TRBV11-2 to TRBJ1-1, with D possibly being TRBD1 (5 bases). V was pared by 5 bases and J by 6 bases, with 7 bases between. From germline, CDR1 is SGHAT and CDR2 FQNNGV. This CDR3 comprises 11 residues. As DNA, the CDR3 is TGTGCCAGCAGCGCGACAGCTGAAGCTTTCTTT. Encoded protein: CASSATAEAFF.

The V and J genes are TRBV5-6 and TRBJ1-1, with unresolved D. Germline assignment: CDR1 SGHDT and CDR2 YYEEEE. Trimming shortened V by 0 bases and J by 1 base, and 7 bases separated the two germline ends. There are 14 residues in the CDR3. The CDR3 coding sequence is TGTGCCAGCAGCTTGGTACAGTCGAACACTGAAGCTTTCTTT. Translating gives CASSLVQSNTEAFF.

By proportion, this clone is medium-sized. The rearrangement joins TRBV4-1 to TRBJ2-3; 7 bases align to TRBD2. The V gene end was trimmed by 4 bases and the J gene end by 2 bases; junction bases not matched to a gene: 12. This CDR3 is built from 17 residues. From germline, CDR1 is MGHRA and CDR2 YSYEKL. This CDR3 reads CASSRSTSDLYTDTQYF. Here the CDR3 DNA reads TGCGCCAGCAGCCGGTCTACTAGCGACCTGTACACAGATACGCAGTATTTT.

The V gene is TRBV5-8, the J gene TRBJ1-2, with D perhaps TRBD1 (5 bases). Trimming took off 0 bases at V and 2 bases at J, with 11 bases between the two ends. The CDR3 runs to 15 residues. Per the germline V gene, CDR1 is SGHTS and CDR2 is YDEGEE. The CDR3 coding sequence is TGTGCCAGCAGCTTGGAATCGGGGGGGAACTATGGCTACACCTTC. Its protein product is CASSLESGGNYGYTF.

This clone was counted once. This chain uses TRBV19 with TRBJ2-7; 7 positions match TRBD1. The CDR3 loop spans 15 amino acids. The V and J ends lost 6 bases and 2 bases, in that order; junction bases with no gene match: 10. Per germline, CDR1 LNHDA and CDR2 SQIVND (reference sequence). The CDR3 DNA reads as TGTGCCAGTAGCCAATGGGACAGTGAAGCCTACGAGCAGTACTTC. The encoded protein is CASSQWDSEAYEQYF.

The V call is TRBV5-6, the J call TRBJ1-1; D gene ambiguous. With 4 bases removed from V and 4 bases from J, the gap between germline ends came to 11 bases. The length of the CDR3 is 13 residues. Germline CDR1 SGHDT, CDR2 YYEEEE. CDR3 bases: TGTGCCAGCAGCATTCTATTGGGCACTGAAGCTTTCTTT. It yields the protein CASSILLGTEAFF. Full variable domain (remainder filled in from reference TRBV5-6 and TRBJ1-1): DAGVTQSPTHLIKTRGQQVTLRCSPKSGHDTVSWYQQALGQGPQFIFQYYEEEERQRGNFPDRFSGHQFPNYSSELNVNALLLGDSALYLCASSILLGTEAFFGQGTRLTVV.

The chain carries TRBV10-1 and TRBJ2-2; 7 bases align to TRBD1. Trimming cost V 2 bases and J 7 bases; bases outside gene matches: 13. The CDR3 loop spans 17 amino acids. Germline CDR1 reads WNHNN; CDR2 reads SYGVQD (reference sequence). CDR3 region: CASSELPPGQRSGELFF. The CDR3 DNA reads TGCGCCAGCAGTGAGCTGCCTCCGGGACAGAGGAGCGGGGAGCTGTTTTTT.

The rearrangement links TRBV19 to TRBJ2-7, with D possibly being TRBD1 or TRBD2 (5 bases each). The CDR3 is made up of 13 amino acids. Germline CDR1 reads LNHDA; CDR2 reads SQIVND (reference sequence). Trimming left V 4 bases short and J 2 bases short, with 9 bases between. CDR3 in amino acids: CASSRDRTYEQYF. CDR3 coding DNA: TGTGCCAGTAGTAGGGACCGAACCTACGAGCAGTACTTC.

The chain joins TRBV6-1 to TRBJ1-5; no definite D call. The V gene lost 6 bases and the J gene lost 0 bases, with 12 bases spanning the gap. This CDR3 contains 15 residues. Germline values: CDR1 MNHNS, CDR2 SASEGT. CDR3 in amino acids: CASRAETHSNQPQHF. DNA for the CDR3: TGTGCCAGCAGGGCAGAGACCCATAGCAATCAGCCCCAGCATTTT.